This TCR beta chain stems from a study of CD8 T cells in Susac syndrome. With 4 bases clipped from V and 8 bases from J, the junction kept 9 bases outside the gene matches. The germline V gene has CDR1 SGHRS and CDR2 YFSETQ. The CDR3 is 14 residues long. When the RNA was reverse transcribed, random hexamers were used with an input of about 0.45 to 1 ug. TCRdb passed the immunoSEQ multiplex PCR reads through MiXCR, listing each CDR3 protein once. The repertoire holds roughly 200,000 distinct CDR3 sequences, 90% to 95% seen once, with approximately 0.086% in the top ten. The chain combines TRBV5-1 with TRBJ2-1, with 7 bases fitting TRBD2. The TCR comes from a human donor with Susac syndrome. Sequences were obtained from CD4+ T cells from PBMCs. The CDR3: CASSPREGVYEQFF. The CDR3 DNA reads as TGCGCCAGCAGCCCGAGGGAGGGCGTCTATGAGCAGTTCTTC.